This TCR beta chain was documented in a study of ipilimumab plus nivolumab after autologous stem cell transplantation. Profiled with immunoSEQ multiplex PCR; TCRdb holds only in-frame clones, not every one. Here the sample spans about 3,200 clones, 80% to 90% being singletons. The CDR3 spans 15 residues. The V end lost 7 bases, the J end lost 2 bases, and 17 bases lay between the germline ends. Germline V gene sequence: CDR1 LNHDA, CDR2 SQIVND (reference sequence). The TCR sequence derives from a male donor with multiple myeloma. The chain links TRBV19 to TRBJ1-1, with D possibly TRBD1 on 6 matching bases. The sequences come from PBMCs, collected in a trial of ipilimumab plus nivolumab as post-transplant consolidation. In DNA form, the CDR3 reads TGTGCCAGTACCCGGGACGGCAGGGGAAACACTGAAGCTTTCTTT. Its translation: CASTRDGRGNTEAFF. The whole variable domain, filled in from reference TRBV19 and TRBJ1-1, reads DGGITQSPKYLFRKEGQNVTLSCEQNLNHDAMYWYRQDPGQGLRLIYYSQIVNDFQKGDIAEGYSVSREKKESFPLTVTSAQKNPTAFYLCASTRDGRGNTEAFFGQGTRLTVV.